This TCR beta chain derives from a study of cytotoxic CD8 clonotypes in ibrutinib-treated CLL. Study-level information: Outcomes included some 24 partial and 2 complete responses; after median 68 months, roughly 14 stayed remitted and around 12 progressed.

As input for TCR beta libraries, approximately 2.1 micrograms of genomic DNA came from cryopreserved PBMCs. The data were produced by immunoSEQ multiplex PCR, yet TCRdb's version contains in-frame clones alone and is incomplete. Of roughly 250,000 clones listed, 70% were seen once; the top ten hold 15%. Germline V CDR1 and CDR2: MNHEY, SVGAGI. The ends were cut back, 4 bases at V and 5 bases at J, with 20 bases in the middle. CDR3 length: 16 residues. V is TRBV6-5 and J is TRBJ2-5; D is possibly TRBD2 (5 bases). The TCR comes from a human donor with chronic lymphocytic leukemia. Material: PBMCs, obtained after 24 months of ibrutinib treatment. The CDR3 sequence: CASSSGGMEVWETQYF. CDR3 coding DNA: TGTGCCAGCAGTTCCGGAGGCATGGAGGTATGGGAGACCCAGTACTTC.